The 21 T cell receptor beta chains presented below share a single source sample, sequenced in a study of blood T cell repertoires in COVID-19. This table comes from immunoSEQ multiplex PCR, and its TCRdb copy is limited to in-frame clones, with some not included. The sample holds 98,000 or so clones; around 90% are singletons and the top ten take 6%. Input material: peripheral blood. These receptor sequences come from a human donor in a cohort sampled during active COVID-19.

The chain combines TRBV28 with TRBJ2-1; 10 positions agree with TRBD1. CDR3 length equals 18 residues. V was pared by 1 base and J by 1 base, with 7 bases of the junction left unmatched. Germline V gene data show CDR1 as MDHEN and CDR2 as SYDVKM. The CDR3: CASSLSIRDRGSYNEQFF. For the CDR3, the DNA is TGTGCCAGCAGTTTATCCATCCGGGACAGGGGATCCTACAATGAGCAGTTCTTC.

The chain joins TRBV5-1 to TRBJ2-2; 11 bases fit TRBD2. Trimming removed 9 bases from V and 0 bases from J; junction bases left unmatched: 1. CDR1 SGHRS and CDR2 YFSETQ come from the germline V gene. This CDR3 contains 14 residues. The CDR3 nucleotides are TGCGCCACTAGCGGGAGGTCGAACACCGGGGAGCTGTTTTTT. This sequence encodes CATSGRSNTGELFF.

CDR3 loop: CASSSDRVDTQYF. Here the CDR3 DNA reads TGTGCCAGCAGCTCCGACAGGGTAGATACGCAGTATTTT. The rearrangement links TRBV5-4 to TRBJ2-3, with TRBD1 matching 7 bases. CDR3 size: 13 residues. V shed 3 bases, J shed 5 bases, and the junction held 3 bases outside the gene matches. Germline V gene sequence: CDR1 SGHNT, CDR2 YYREEE (reference sequence).

V is TRBV7-3 and J is TRBJ1-3; D remains unclear. V was clipped by 8 bases and J by 13 bases, with 9 bases between them. The germline V gene has CDR1 SGHTA and CDR2 FQGTGA. This CDR3 is built from 9 residues. The chain's CDR3 is CASRNGIYF. DNA of the CDR3: TGTGCCAGCCGCAACGGGATATATTTT.

This chain links TRBV7-2 with TRBJ2-7; the D gene is possibly TRBD1 (6 bases). Germline V gives CDR1 SGHTA, CDR2 FQGNSA. Trimming removed 5 bases at V and 5 bases at J, with 16 bases between. The CDR3 runs 14 residues. The CDR3 nucleotides read TGTGCCAGCAGCGACCGAGGATACAGGGACGAGCAGTACTTC. Translation: CASSDRGYRDEQYF.

The chain uses TRBV24-1 and TRBJ2-3; D unclear. The length of the CDR3 is 15 residues. Germline CDR1 and CDR2: KGHDR and SFDVKD. Trimming stripped 2 bases from V and 2 bases from J, with 10 bases between. The CDR3 region is CATSDSAGYTDTQYF. CDR3 DNA sequence: TGTGCCACCAGTGATTCGGCAGGATACACAGATACGCAGTATTTT.

The chain recombines TRBV28 with TRBJ2-1; 8 bases are a match to TRBD1. Germline V gives CDR1 MDHEN, CDR2 SYDVKM. The CDR3 loop spans 16 amino acids. V lost 5 bases and J lost 6; bases outside the gene matches: 12. In nucleotides, the CDR3 is TGTGCCAGCAGTCAAATACCCGGACAGGGAGGCAATGAGCAGTTCTTC. It specifies CASSQIPGQGGNEQFF.

The rearrangement uses TRBV4-1 and TRBJ1-3, with 7 bases aligning to TRBD1. Germline CDR1 MGHRA, CDR2 YSYEKL. The J segment lost 4 bases and the V segment lost 1 base, leaving 4 bases of the junction unmatched. This CDR3 contains 15 residues. The CDR3 bases are TGCGCCAGCAGCCAAGCCCACAGGGGAGGAAACACCATATATTTT. It yields the protein CASSQAHRGGNTIYF.

The CDR3 DNA is TGTGCCAGCAGCTTAGCAGCGAGCTCCTACAATGAGCAGTTCTTC. It codes for CASSLAASSYNEQFF. This chain links TRBV7-8 with TRBJ2-1; no clear D gene. Trimming pared 0 bases from V and 0 bases from J, leaving 6 bases between. CDR3 length equals 15 residues. The V gene's germline CDR1 is SGHVS and CDR2 FQNEAQ. Variable domain in full (rest from reference TRBV7-8 and TRBJ2-1): GAGVSQSPRYKVAKRGQDVALRCDPISGHVSLFWYQQALGQGPEFLTYFQNEAQLDKSGLPSDRFFAERPEGSVSTLKIQRTQQEDSAVYLCASSLAASSYNEQFFGPGTRLTVL.

This clone is a singleton in its sample. V and J are TRBV3-1 (or the pseudogene TRBV3-2) and TRBJ2-3; D is perhaps TRBD1 (7 bases). Germline CDR1 LGHDT, CDR2 YNNKEL (reference sequence). The length of the CDR3 is 17 residues. V lost 3 bases, J lost 4 bases, and 20 bases lay in between. Here the CDR3 reads CASSHIAHRGGPDTQYF. DNA for the CDR3: TGTGCCAGCAGCCATATCGCCCACAGGGGAGGCCCAGATACGCAGTATTTT.

The chain carries TRBV19 and TRBJ1-3; D is undetermined. CDR1 is LNHDA, CDR2 SQIVND, per germline (reference sequence). The CDR3 is made up of 14 amino acids. V was trimmed by 7 bases and J by 7 bases, leaving 17 bases between them. DNA for the CDR3: TGTGCCAGTACTGTCAGCCCCAGGTTCAACACCATATATTTT. Encoded protein: CASTVSPRFNTIYF.

This chain links TRBV29-1 with TRBJ2-3; the match to TRBD1 covers 7 bases. Germline V gene sequence: CDR1 SQVTM, CDR2 ANQGSEA. The CDR3 contains 13 residues. The V and J ends lost 8 bases and 4 bases, in that order; junction bases with no gene match: 9. CDR3 in amino acids: CSLKGARADTQYF. DNA for the CDR3: TGCAGCCTGAAGGGGGCCAGGGCAGATACGCAGTATTTT.

The J gene is TRBJ2-7, the V gene TRBV28; TRBD2 matches at 8 bases. V was pared by 6 bases and J by 3 bases, with 7 bases of the junction left unmatched. The CDR3 spans 14 residues. Germline CDR1 reads MDHEN; CDR2 reads SYDVKM. The CDR3 here is CASRSGTRVYEQYF. As DNA, the CDR3 is TGTGCCAGCAGGTCCGGGACTAGGGTCTACGAGCAGTACTTC. Supplemented by reference TRBV28 and TRBJ2-7, the full variable domain reads DVKVTQSSRYLVKRTGEKVFLECVQDMDHENMFWYRQDPGLGLRLIYFSYDVKMKEKGDIPEGYSVSREKKERFSLILESASTNQTSMYLCASRSGTRVYEQYFGPGTRLTVT.

This clone has only one observation. This chain uses TRBV5-5 with TRBJ2-7, with D possibly TRBD2 on 5 matching bases. Germline V gene data show CDR1 as SGHKS and CDR2 as YYEKEE (reference sequence). V lost 4 bases, J lost 2 bases, and 10 bases lay in between. This CDR3 comprises 13 residues. The CDR3 DNA follows: TGTGCCAGCAGCCCTGACTATCCCTACGAGCAGTACTTC. It specifies CASSPDYPYEQYF.

The chain couples TRBV4-2 to TRBJ2-5; D is perhaps TRBD1 (5 bases). From germline, CDR1 is LGHNA and CDR2 YNFKEQ. The CDR3 spans 14 residues. Trimming stripped 4 bases from V and 0 bases from J, with 9 bases between. CDR3 loop: CASSLGHNQETQYF. The CDR3, as DNA: TGTGCCAGCAGCCTAGGACATAACCAAGAGACCCAGTACTTC.

This chain links TRBV5-4 with TRBJ2-1; TRBD1 aligns across 7 bases. Per the germline V gene, CDR1 is SGHNT and CDR2 is YYREEE (reference sequence). The CDR3 is 19 residues long. V lost 6 bases to trimming and J lost 5 bases; unmatched junction nucleotides: 23. The CDR3 is CASTPAGGQSRMGNNEQFF. The CDR3 bases are TGTGCCAGCACCCCCGCAGGGGGACAGTCAAGGATGGGAAACAATGAGCAGTTCTTC.

The rearrangement uses TRBV27 and TRBJ1-6, with a possible D match to TRBD1 (5 bases). Per germline, CDR1 MNHEY and CDR2 SMNVEV (reference sequence). V was pared by 4 bases and J by 7 bases, with 11 bases between. The CDR3 consists of 14 residues. DNA for the CDR3: TGTGCCAGCAGTTCCTTCAGGGTGAATTCACCCCTCCACTTT. This codes for CASSSFRVNSPLHF.

Written as DNA, the CDR3 is TGCGCCAGCATGTTGCGACTAGCGGGAGGTATTGAGACCCAGTACTTC. As protein: CASMLRLAGGIETQYF. The chain couples TRBV5-1 to TRBJ2-5; the match to TRBD2 covers 13 bases. Germline V gives CDR1 SGHRS, CDR2 YFSETQ. The CDR3 covers 16 residues. Germline trimming cut 6 bases from V and 5 bases from J; bases unmatched to any gene: 10.

In nucleotides, the CDR3 is TGTGCCAGCATCCCAGCGGAATCCCCCTACGAGCAGTACTTC. Its protein product is CASIPAESPYEQYF. The chain links TRBV6-6 to TRBJ2-7; a weak D match, TRBD2 (5 bases). V lost 7 bases to trimming and J lost 2 bases, with 15 bases between them. CDR1 is MNHNY, CDR2 SVGAGI, per germline (reference sequence). This CDR3 has 14 residues.

The chain combines TRBV2 with TRBJ1-6, with 7 bases that match TRBD1. Germline CDR1 and CDR2: SNHLY and FYNNEI. Germline trimming cut 5 bases from V and 9 bases from J; bases unmatched to any gene: 13. CDR3 length equals 16 residues. The CDR3 nucleotides are TGTGCCAGCAGTAATCCCGACAGGGTCGGAATTTCACCCCTCCACTTT. Translated, it gives CASSNPDRVGISPLHF.

V usage is TRBV7-6 and J usage is TRBJ2-2, with a weak D call TRBD2 (6 bases). V gave up 2 bases and J gave up 1 base, with 11 bases separating them. Germline loops: CDR1 SGHVS, CDR2 FNYEAQ. The CDR3 is 16 residues long. The CDR3 reads CASSLLWRENTGELFF. The CDR3 DNA is TGTGCCAGCAGCTTACTGTGGCGGGAGAACACCGGGGAGCTGTTTTTT.